This TCR beta chain appears in the sequencing data of a study of Graves' ophthalmopathy and Graves' hyperthyroidism. General study findings and limits: Clonotypes were expanded in thyroid at above 0.001 frequency, and most also appeared in blood.

This clonotype occurred many times. Its specificity is not known. The CDR3 covers 16 residues. Germline V gene sequence: CDR1 SGHTS, CDR2 YDEGEE. The V and J ends lost 4 bases and 0 bases, in that order; junction bases with no gene match: 4. Using RNA transcripts, the TCR beta CDR3 regions were amplified. The first round was an RT-PCR with HTBI primers, and the second round was a multiplex PCR. Using its own MiXCR run on the multiplex PCR reads, TCRdb lists one record per CDR3 protein. The profile shows hundreds of thousands of distinct CDR3 sequences, 35% to 50% of them singletons. The chain links TRBV5-8 to TRBJ2-6, with TRBD1 matching over 7 bases. The sequence was collected from an adult man with Graves' ophthalmopathy. Material for sequencing was peripheral blood. DNA for the CDR3: TGTGCCAGCAGCCTGGGACAGTACTCTGGGGCCAACGTCCTGACTTTC. Its translation: CASSLGQYSGANVLTF.